This T cell receptor (beta chain) derives from a study of blood T cells in healthy people across ages. Combining a sample-barcoded 5' primer with a J-beta primer mix, a second PCR ran for roughly 7 to 12 cycles. A single record per CDR3 protein comes from TCRdb applying MiXCR to the 5' RACE reads. The repertoire holds about 670,000 distinct CDR3 sequences, with approximately 40% as singletons. Every sample gave at least 5 micrograms of total RNA when it was extracted. From germline, CDR1 is DFQATT and CDR2 SNEGSKA (reference sequence). Deletions cut 2 bases from V and 4 bases from J, with 9 bases between. The CDR3 contains 12 residues. This clonotype occurred a few times.

The sequence was collected from a man of 80 years or more in good health. Sequencing was done on a sample of blood. The V and J genes are TRBV20-1 and TRBJ2-7, with D unresolved. Written as DNA, the CDR3 is TGCAGTGCTAGAAAGCACCCTTACGAGCAGTACTTC. Translating it yields CSARKHPYEQYF.